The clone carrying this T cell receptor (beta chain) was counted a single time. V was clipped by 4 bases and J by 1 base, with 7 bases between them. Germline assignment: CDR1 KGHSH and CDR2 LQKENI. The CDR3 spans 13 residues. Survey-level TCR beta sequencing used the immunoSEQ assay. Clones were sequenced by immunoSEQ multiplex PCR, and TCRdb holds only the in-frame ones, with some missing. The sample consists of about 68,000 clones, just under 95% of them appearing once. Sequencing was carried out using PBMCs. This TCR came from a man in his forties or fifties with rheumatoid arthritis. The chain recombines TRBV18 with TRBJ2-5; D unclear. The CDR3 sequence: CASSLGIQETQYF. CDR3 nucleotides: TGTGCCAGCTCACTAGGGATCCAAGAGACCCAGTACTTC.